Listed here are 13 T cell receptor beta chains from one sample, sequenced in a study of blood T cell repertoires in COVID-19. Some clones are missing from TCRdb's copy, which holds only in-frame ones; the method was immunoSEQ multiplex PCR. Of 200,000 or so clones listed, 86% are singletons. The sample was PBMCs or T cells enriched from blood (not recorded which). The receptors were sampled from a woman aged 40 to 50 with acute COVID-19.

In the case of this clone: The sample carries other DNA sequences with the same CDR3. The J gene is TRBJ2-3, the V gene TRBV5-1; TRBD2 matches at 7 bases. Germline V lookup: CDR1 SGHRS, CDR2 YFSETQ. This CDR3 region has 15 residues. The V gene end was trimmed by 5 bases and the J gene end by 3 bases; junction bases not matched to a gene: 9. The CDR3 sequence is CASSSGGGRTDTQYF. The CDR3 DNA sequence: TGCGCCAGCAGTTCGGGCGGGGGTAGGACAGATACGCAGTATTTT.

This clone appeared a single time. This chain uses TRBV6-1 with TRBJ1-6, with TRBD1 identical over 8 bases. CDR1 and CDR2 from the germline V gene are MNHNS and SASEGT. This CDR3 is 15 amino acids long. Trimming at V came to 0 bases and at J to 10 bases, leaving 5 bases not matched to a gene. CDR3 region: CASSEATGVWSPLHF. The CDR3 coding sequence is TGTGCCAGCAGTGAAGCGACAGGGGTATGGTCACCCCTCCACTTT.

The V call is TRBV5-1, the J call TRBJ2-2; 8 bases line up with TRBD1. The CDR3 loop spans 13 amino acids. Germline V gives CDR1 SGHRS, CDR2 YFSETQ. Trimming cost V 5 bases and J 6 bases; bases outside gene matches: 3. The CDR3 DNA follows: TGCGCCAGCAGAAGGACAGGGCCCGGGGAGCTGTTTTTT. Encoded protein: CASRRTGPGELFF.

The chain recombines TRBV7-2 with TRBJ2-3, with TRBD1 matching 10 bases. Per the germline V gene, CDR1 is SGHTA and CDR2 is FQGNSA. V was pared by 3 bases and J by 3 bases, with 6 bases of the junction left unmatched. The CDR3 length is 16 residues. The CDR3 DNA follows: TGTGCCAGCAGCTTGGGGACAGGGGTGACAACAGATACGCAGTATTTT. It encodes CASSLGTGVTTDTQYF.

The rearrangement uses TRBV7-8 and TRBJ1-2; possible D gene TRBD1, 6 bases. The CDR3 length is 14 residues. V was pared by 4 bases and J by 2 bases, with 11 bases between. Germline V gives CDR1 SGHVS, CDR2 FQNEAQ. This chain's CDR3 is CASSSTGLNYGYTF. In DNA form, the CDR3 reads TGTGCCAGCAGCTCCACAGGGCTAAACTATGGCTACACCTTC.

This clone has just a few counts. The chain is built from TRBV5-1 and TRBJ1-3; no reliable D call. The CDR3 runs 14 residues. V lost 6 bases to trimming and J lost 3 bases, with 13 bases between them. In germline, CDR1 is SGHRS, CDR2 YFSETQ. The CDR3 DNA reads TGCGCCAGCAAATCCTCGGAGTTTGGAAACACCATATATTTT. Translating it yields CASKSSEFGNTIYF.

CDR3 nucleotide sequence: TGTGCCAGCAGCTTGTCGGGGGGCTATGGCTACACCTTC. This encodes CASSLSGGYGYTF. The chain has TRBV5-4 and TRBJ1-2; D might be TRBD1 (5 bases). The germline V and J ends were trimmed by 1 base and 4 bases, with 8 bases remaining between them. This CDR3 is built from 13 residues. Germline CDR1 reads SGHNT; CDR2 reads YYREEE (reference sequence).

J is TRBJ1-4 and V is TRBV27, with D possibly matching TRBD1 (5 bases). The germline V gene has CDR1 MNHEY and CDR2 SMNVEV (reference sequence). V dropped 9 bases and J dropped 0 bases, with 8 bases sitting between them. There are 13 residues in the CDR3. CDR3 region: CASKTATNEKLFF. The CDR3 region has the DNA TGTGCCAGTAAGACAGCAACTAATGAAAAACTGTTTTTT.

The chain carries TRBV15 and TRBJ1-1, with 11 bases aligning to TRBD1. The V gene's germline CDR1 is LNHNV and CDR2 YYDKDF (reference sequence). With 5 bases clipped from V and 5 bases from J, the junction kept 10 bases outside the gene matches. The CDR3 consists of 16 residues. CDR3 protein: CATSSTFGTGGTEAFF. The CDR3 DNA is TGTGCCACCAGCTCGACTTTTGGGACAGGGGGGACTGAAGCTTTCTTT.

The V and J genes are TRBV9 and TRBJ2-1, with 8 bases aligning to TRBD2. This CDR3 region has 16 residues. The V segment lost 3 bases and the J segment 7 bases; nucleotides outside the gene matches: 12. Per the germline V gene, CDR1 is SGDLS and CDR2 is YYNGEE. This chain's CDR3 is CASSAHIGGAGNEQFF. The CDR3 DNA follows: TGTGCCAGCAGCGCACACATCGGGGGGGCAGGAAATGAGCAGTTCTTC.

The chain joins TRBV7-2 to TRBJ1-3; maybe TRBD1 (5 bases). Trimming removed 5 bases at V and 1 base at J, with 21 bases between. CDR1 SGHTA and CDR2 FQGNSA come from the germline V gene. The CDR3 loop spans 18 amino acids. The CDR3, as DNA: TGTGCCAGCAGCAAGGGGTTTATCAGGGCCCTATCTGGAAACACCATATATTTT. Encoded protein: CASSKGFIRALSGNTIYF.

The chain couples TRBV4-2 to TRBJ2-5, with D tentatively TRBD2 (6 bases). Germline V gene data show CDR1 as LGHNA and CDR2 as YNFKEQ. This CDR3 is built from 17 residues. Trimming took 1 base from V and 7 from J, leaving 22 bases between them. The CDR3 DNA reads as TGTGCCAGCAGCCAAGGGATCGGTAGCGGCAGGGCATTGACCCAGTACTTC. Amino acids: CASSQGIGSGRALTQYF.

The CDR3 sequence is CATSDSATGDTEAFF. The DNA of the CDR3 is TGTGCCACCAGTGATTCGGCCACAGGGGACACTGAAGCTTTCTTT. The chain recombines TRBV24-1 with TRBJ1-1; 7 positions match TRBD1. The J segment lost 3 bases and the V segment lost 2 bases, leaving 5 bases of the junction unmatched. CDR1 and CDR2 from the germline V gene are KGHDR and SFDVKD. The CDR3 runs 15 residues.